The 13 T cell receptor beta chains below all came from one sample that was sequenced in a study of T cells in Graves' hyperthyroidism and ophthalmopathy. Authors of the study amplified TCR beta CDR3 regions from RNA transcripts. HTBI primers were used for first-round RT-PCR of the TCR CDR3. TCRdb recomputed calls from the multiplex PCR reads with MiXCR, one row per CDR3 protein. The table includes a few hundred thousand distinct CDR3 sequences, approximately 17% detected once. The sample comprised blood. These receptors all come from a woman under 30 with Graves' ophthalmopathy.

This clonotype has at least ten counts. This sequence joins TRBV11-2 and TRBJ2-1; the match to TRBD2 covers 15 bases. CDR3 length equals 16 residues. After removal of 4 bases from V and 6 bases from J, the junction contained 4 bases not matched to a gene. Germline V CDR1 and CDR2: SGHAT, FQNNGV. The CDR3 here is CASSSGLAGGLNEQFF. The CDR3 DNA reads TGTGCCAGCAGCTCGGGACTAGCGGGGGGTCTCAATGAGCAGTTCTTC.

This clonotype was seen ten or more times. The V call is TRBV11-3, the J call TRBJ2-7; D is unresolved. Germline CDR1 reads SGHNT; CDR2 reads YENEEA. Trimming cost V 3 bases and J 3 bases, with 9 bases left between them. This CDR3 has 13 amino acids. Here the CDR3 DNA reads TGTGCCAGCAGCTTCCGGAACGACTACGAGCAGTACTTC. Its protein is CASSFRNDYEQYF.

This clonotype was seen at least ten times. The V call is TRBV20-1, the J call TRBJ2-7; 11 bases fit TRBD2. Germline assignment: CDR1 DFQATT and CDR2 SNEGSKA (reference sequence). The CDR3 is 13 amino acids. V lost 5 bases, J lost 2 bases, and 2 bases stayed unmatched. CDR3 sequence reads: CSALAGGTYEQYF. The CDR3 DNA sequence: TGCAGTGCTCTAGCGGGAGGTACCTACGAGCAGTACTTC.

This clonotype has at least ten counts. The chain uses TRBV18 and TRBJ2-4, with D possibly matching TRBD1 (5 bases). Germline assignment: CDR1 KGHSH and CDR2 LQKENI. The V end lost 3 bases, the J end lost 0 bases, and 12 bases lay between the germline ends. The CDR3 is 16 amino acids. This chain's CDR3 is CASSPVQGVAKNIQYF. In DNA form, the CDR3 reads TGTGCCAGCTCACCCGTTCAGGGTGTAGCCAAAAACATTCAGTACTTC.

The gene calls are TRBV7-9 and TRBJ2-3; TRBD2 agrees at 12 bases. This CDR3 region has 17 residues. Germline V gene data show CDR1 as SEHNR and CDR2 as FQNEAQ (reference sequence). The ends lost 4 bases at V and 0 bases at J; junction bases unmatched: 5. The CDR3: CASSSRTSGASTDTQYF. The CDR3 coding sequence is TGTGCCAGCAGCTCGAGGACTAGCGGGGCAAGCACAGATACGCAGTATTTT.

This clonotype occurred many times. The chain combines TRBV28 with TRBJ1-2; 8 positions match TRBD1. The CDR3 is 13 amino acids. Unmatched junction bases numbered 10, after V lost 4 bases and J lost 12 bases. Germline V CDR1 and CDR2: MDHEN, SYDVKM. This chain's CDR3 is CASSWTGSPRNTF. The CDR3 DNA is TGTGCCAGCAGTTGGACAGGGAGCCCTAGAAACACCTTC.

This sequence joins TRBV5-1 and TRBJ2-7; no reliable D call. Germline-derived CDR1 and CDR2 are SGHRS and YFSETQ. V dropped 4 bases and J dropped 0 bases, with 14 bases sitting between them. This CDR3 has 15 amino acids. For the CDR3, the DNA is TGCGCCAGCAGCACCGCGCGGTGGTTCTCCTACGAGCAGTACTTC. Its translation is CASSTARWFSYEQYF.

In this sample, this clonotype turned up many times. The chain uses TRBV7-8 and TRBJ2-2; a weak D match, TRBD1 (7 bases). Germline V gene lookup returns CDR1 SGHVS and CDR2 FQNEAQ. Trimming stripped 5 bases from V and 4 bases from J, with 14 bases between. The CDR3 loop spans 15 amino acids. Here the CDR3 reads CASSTRQGGTGELFF. CDR3 in DNA: TGTGCCAGCAGCACCCGACAGGGAGGCACCGGGGAGCTGTTTTTT.

This clonotype showed up just a few times. The rearrangement joins TRBV7-6 to TRBJ1-2; D ambiguous. The germline CDR1 and CDR2 sequences are SGHVS and FNYEAQ. Trimming stripped 2 bases from V and 5 bases from J, with 9 bases between. The CDR3 length is 13 residues. The CDR3 is CASSLNEGYGYTF. The CDR3, as DNA: TGTGCCAGCAGCTTAAACGAAGGGTATGGCTACACCTTC.

The V call is TRBV5-5, the J call TRBJ2-4; TRBD1 might be the D (6 bases). The CDR3 is made up of 17 amino acids. Trimming left V 4 bases short and J 1 base short, with 18 bases between. Germline values: CDR1 SGHKS, CDR2 YYEKEE (reference sequence). In DNA form, the CDR3 reads TGTGCCAGCAGCGGCCGGACGGAAACAGGGGCCAAAAACATTCAGTACTTC. Its translation: CASSGRTETGAKNIQYF.

This clonotype was seen a handful of times. J is TRBJ1-6 and V is TRBV4-1, with 7 positions matching TRBD1. The CDR3 covers 15 residues. Germline assignment: CDR1 MGHRA and CDR2 YSYEKL. The trim removed 0 bases at V and 7 bases at J, leaving 3 bases unmatched. CDR3 in amino acids: CASSQEGTVNSPLHF. The DNA for the CDR3 is TGCGCCAGCAGCCAAGAGGGGACAGTGAATTCACCCCTCCACTTT.

This clonotype came up many times. CDR3 DNA sequence: TGTGCCAGCAGCAAAGGGGATATTGGGGAAGAGCAGTTCTTC. Its translation is CASSKGDIGEEQFF. The chain is built from TRBV7-9 and TRBJ2-1, with D possibly TRBD1 on 5 matching bases. Germline V gene sequence: CDR1 SEHNR, CDR2 FQNEAQ (reference sequence). Trimming took off 5 bases at V and 10 bases at J, with 18 bases between the two ends. The CDR3 runs 14 residues.

Ten or more counts support this clonotype. V and J are TRBV20-1 and TRBJ2-7; D is possibly TRBD2 (5 bases). CDR1 DFQATT and CDR2 SNEGSKA come from the germline V gene (reference sequence). The CDR3 runs to 13 residues. The ends were cut back, 0 bases at V and 5 bases at J, with 11 bases in the middle. The CDR3 DNA reads TGCAGTGCTAGAGATCTAGGGAGCCACGAGCAGTACTTC. Its protein product is CSARDLGSHEQYF.